The clone carrying this T cell receptor beta chain is a singleton in its sample. This sample is drawn from a study of blood T cell repertoires in COVID-19. The CDR3 sequence is 15 residues long. J lost 7 bases, V lost 0 bases, and 8 bases had no gene match. Germline V gives CDR1 SGDLS, CDR2 YYNGEE. Only in-frame clones appear in the TCRdb table, and some are missing; sequencing was by immunoSEQ multiplex PCR. The sample yields about 64,000 clones, 70% to 85% seen once. The sequence derives from a woman aged 60-70 years with acute or convalescent COVID-19. This rearrangement joins TRBV9 to TRBJ1-2, with 8 bases aligning to TRBD1. What was sequenced was peripheral blood. CDR3 in amino acids: CASSVDRGGYLGYTF. Written as DNA, the CDR3 is TGTGCCAGCAGCGTAGACAGGGGGGGTTATCTTGGCTACACCTTC.